This T cell receptor (beta chain) was recovered during a study of cytomegalovirus exposure and HLA in healthy donors. The V and J ends lost 0 bases and 2 bases respectively, with 8 bases between them. Germline V CDR1 and CDR2: SEHNR, FQNEAQ (reference sequence). The CDR3 spans 15 residues. This PCR relied on a set of 60 Vbeta primers and 13 Jbeta primers. Sequencing was performed with immunoSEQ multiplex PCR; in TCRdb, only in-frame clones are kept and a portion is missing. The table lists roughly 120,000 clones, about 76% of them singletons, with 2% to 2.5% in the top ten. With regard to this clone: Its antigen is still unknown.

Findings and limits, study-wide: Diagnosis of cytomegalovirus status made by the classifier reportedly showed high specificity and sensitivity. Later genetic work tied a missense DCLRE1C variant to beta-chain V and J trimming. In presence/absence analyses, roughly uniform sequencing depth across donors was assumed.

The chain combines TRBV7-9 with TRBJ1-3, with TRBD1 as a possible D gene (6 bases). The sequencing sample was made of PBMCs. The TCR sequence derives from a woman in her thirties or forties in good health and CMV-seronegative. CDR3 in DNA: TGTGCCAGCAGCTTAGCCGGGACACCTGGAAACACCATATATTTT. It yields the protein CASSLAGTPGNTIYF.